This is a list of T cell receptor beta chains from one sample in a study of T cell responses to AZD1222 COVID-19 vaccine. The assay was immunoSEQ multiplex PCR, and TCRdb's table has in-frame clones only and misses some. The sample records some 86,000 clones, around nine tenths being singletons. The sequencing used peripheral blood, collected 28 days after the second AZD1222 dose. These receptors all stem from an adult who received the AZD1222 COVID-19 vaccine. The CDR3 runs from the conserved cysteine through the conserved F or W. The D gene is left open where the match is weak. Clone size appears in some rows only: once, few, many, or a class for an expanded clone.

>once|NA|TRBV5-1|TRBJ2-3
TGCGCCAGCAGCCCGGCGGTAAAGGGCAGCACAGATACGCAGTATTTT
CASSPAVKGSTDTQYF
>NA|TRBD2|TRBV19|TRBJ2-1
TGTGCCAGTAGTATCTTCCTAGCGGGAGTAGCTGAGCAGTTCTTC
CASSIFLAGVAEQFF
>once|TRBD1|TRBV28|TRBJ1-4
TGTGCCAGCAGTAACCTCGACAGGGATGAAAAACTGTTTTTT
CASSNLDRDEKLFF
>NA|NA|TRBV29-1|TRBJ1-5
TGCAGCGTTGGGGGGGCCCTTGGTCAGCCCCAGCATTTT
CSVGGALGQPQHF
>NA|TRBD2|TRBV7-2|TRBJ2-7
TGTGCCAGCAGCTTCGGACTAGGCGAGCAGTACTTC
CASSFGLGEQYF
>NA|TRBD2|TRBV10-3|TRBJ2-3
TGTGCCATCAGTGAAGCGGGAGGGGGGGATACGCAGTATTTT
CAISEAGGGDTQYF
>few|NA|TRBV2|TRBJ1-5
TGTGCCAGCAGCACAGCGTATAGCAATCAGCCCCAGCATTTT
CASSTAYSNQPQHF
>once|NA|TRBV24-1|TRBJ2-1
TGTGCCACCAGTGATTTGGGAGACAAGTCCTACAATGAGCAGTTCTTC
CATSDLGDKSYNEQFF
>once|NA|TRBV28|TRBJ2-3
TGTGCCAGCAGTTTCGCTGCGGGATTGCTAGATACGCAGTATTTT
CASSFAAGLLDTQYF
>NA|NA|TRBV6-5|TRBJ1-1
TGTGCCAGCAGTTACGGGGCAGCAGAAGCTTTCTTT
CASSYGAAEAFF
>NA|NA|TRBV27|TRBJ1-6
TGTGCCAGCAGTTTATCGGATGCGGGGGGCGTCTCACCCCTCCACTTT
CASSLSDAGGVSPLHF
>NA|TRBD2|TRBV11-2|TRBJ2-1
TGTGCCAGCAGCTCCGGGAGGACGTACAATGAGCAGTTCTTC
CASSSGRTYNEQFF
>NA|NA|TRBV27|TRBJ2-1
TGTGCCAGCAGTTCGGGTTACCGTTACAATGAGCAGTTCTTC
CASSSGYRYNEQFF
>NA|TRBD1|TRBV6-5|TRBJ1-2
TGTGCCAGCAGTTACGACAGGGGGGCAGCTTACTATGGCTACACCTTC
CASSYDRGAAYYGYTF
>NA|TRBD2|TRBV18|TRBJ2-3
TGTGCCAGCTCACCCGGACTAGCGGACTCAGATACGCAGTATTTT
CASSPGLADSDTQYF
>NA|NA|TRBV28|TRBJ2-7
TGTGCCAGCAGTTTAGGTCACTTCCGTAGGCAGTACTTC
CASSLGHFRRQYF
>NA|NA|TRBV5-1|TRBJ1-6
TGCGCCAGCAGGGCCGGTAATTCACCCCTCCACTTT
CASRAGNSPLHF
>NA|TRBD1|TRBV20-1|TRBJ2-5
TGCAGCAAGGACAGGGCACGGACCCAGTACTTC
CSKDRARTQYF
>NA|TRBD1|TRBV5-4|TRBJ1-3
TGTGCCAGCAGCTTGGGCCCCCGTTTCCAGGGGGCCTCTGGAAACACCATATATTTT
CASSLGPRFQGASGNTIYF
>NA|NA|TRBV19|TRBJ2-2
TGTGCCAGTGGGACGGCGGACGGGGAGCTGTTTTTT
CASGTADGELFF
>NA|TRBD2|TRBV5-4|TRBJ2-5
TGTGCCAGCAGCCTCGGACTAGCGGGAGGAGAGACCCAGTACTTC
CASSLGLAGGETQYF
>NA|TRBD2|TRBV14|TRBJ2-5
TGTGCCAGCAGCCAGGACGGACTAGCGGGATCTCACGGGATCCAAGAGACCCAGTACTTC
CASSQDGLAGSHGIQETQYF
>once|TRBD1|TRBV5-6|TRBJ2-3
TGTGCCAGCAGCCCCCGGGACAGGGGTACAGATACGCAGTATTTT
CASSPRDRGTDTQYF
>NA|TRBD2|TRBV4-2|TRBJ2-7
TGTGCCAGCAGCCTAGGAACCGGGACTAGCAATAGATACGAGCAGTACTTC
CASSLGTGTSNRYEQYF
>NA|TRBD2|TRBV7-2|TRBJ2-3
TGTGCCAGCAGCTTAGGGACTAGCCTACCGGATACGCAGTATTTT
CASSLGTSLPDTQYF
>NA|NA|TRBV5-4|TRBJ2-5
TGTGCCAGCAGCAGATCAACAGGGTCCCAAGAGACCCAGTACTTC
CASSRSTGSQETQYF
>NA|TRBD1|TRBV18|TRBJ1-1
TGTGCCAGCTCGGAGGGACAGTTGAACACTGAAGCTTTCTTT
CASSEGQLNTEAFF
>NA|TRBD1|TRBV11-1|TRBJ1-1
TGTGCCAGCAGCTCACAGGGGAGGAACACTGAAGCTTTCTTT
CASSSQGRNTEAFF
>NA|TRBD1|TRBV5-1|TRBJ1-6
TGCGCCAGCAGCTTAGAGACAGGGGGCAGCCTAGGACCCCTCCACTTT
CASSLETGGSLGPLHF
>NA|NA|TRBV5-1|TRBJ1-1
TGCGCCAGCAGCTCCCACTCGACAGACACTGAAGCTTTCTTT
CASSSHSTDTEAFF
>NA|TRBD1|TRBV15|TRBJ1-6
TGTGCCACCAGCAGAGGGACAGGGAATTCACCCCTCCACTTT
CATSRGTGNSPLHF
>NA|NA|TRBV27|TRBJ1-5
TGTGCCAGCAGTTTATGGGGCTATAGCAATCAGCCCCAGCATTTT
CASSLWGYSNQPQHF
>few|TRBD2|TRBV19|TRBJ2-7
TGTGCCAGTAGTATAAGTAGAGCGGGAGCGAGCGAGCAGTACTTC
CASSISRAGASEQYF
>NA|TRBD1|TRBV19|TRBJ1-2
TGTGCCAGTAAAATTCCAGGGGGGTCCTATGGCTACACCTTC
CASKIPGGSYGYTF
>once|NA|TRBV25-1|TRBJ2-7
TGTGCCAGCAGTGAATCCCGGCCAGGGACCTACGAGCAGTACTTC
CASSESRPGTYEQYF
>NA|NA|TRBV7-2|TRBJ2-1
TGTGCCAGCAGCTTAGGGCGTAGCGTGTCCTACAATGAGCAGTTCTTC
CASSLGRSVSYNEQFF
>NA|NA|TRBV14|TRBJ2-1
TGTGCCAGCAGCCAGTGGGAGTCGTACGGGACTGGAGGTTGGAATGAGCAGTTCTTC
CASSQWESYGTGGWNEQFF
>NA|TRBD2|TRBV19|TRBJ2-1
TGTGCCACTCTACCAGGGACTAGCGGCTCCTACTCCTACAATGAGCAGTTCTTC
CATLPGTSGSYSYNEQFF
>NA|NA|TRBV3-1/TRBV3-2|TRBJ2-6
TGTGCCAGCAGCCAAGGGTACAGGGGACTCACTTCTGGGGCCAACGTCCTGACTTTC
CASSQGYRGLTSGANVLTF
>few|NA|TRBV7-2|TRBJ1-2
TGTGCCAGCAGCTCAGGGACGTCCGGCTACACCTTC
CASSSGTSGYTF
>NA|TRBD1|TRBV18|TRBJ2-7
TGTGCCAGCTCACCAGGGACAGGGCCCTACGAGCAGTACTTC
CASSPGTGPYEQYF
>NA|NA|TRBV4-1|TRBJ1-1
TGCGCCAGCAGCCAGTCGGGACAAACGAACACTGAAGCTTTCTTT
CASSQSGQTNTEAFF
>NA|NA|TRBV3-1/TRBV3-2|TRBJ1-1
TGTGCCAGCAGCCAAGTGCGGCAGGAAGCTTTCTTT
CASSQVRQEAFF
>NA|TRBD1|TRBV27|TRBJ1-2
TGTGCCAGCAGTTTCGGGGGACAGGGTTCCTATGGCTACACCTTC
CASSFGGQGSYGYTF
>NA|NA|TRBV7-6|TRBJ1-1
TGTGCCAGCAGCCCCCAGGGAGGCCCTGAAGCTTTCTTT
CASSPQGGPEAFF